This T cell receptor beta chain derives from a study of blood T cell repertoires in COVID-19. Whole-study context: Italy, Spain and the United States were the sources of the convalescent and acute COVID-19 samples. T cells, B-cell-depleted T cells, or PBMCs provided the cDNA or gDNA that served as material.

The V and J ends lost 3 bases and 0 bases, in that order; junction bases with no gene match: 7. This CDR3 contains 16 residues. Germline V gene data show CDR1 as SGDLS and CDR2 as YYNGEE. Source study methods: Estimates of nucleated cell counts were drawn from the amplification of reference gene primers. Repertoires were generated with immunoSEQ multiplex PCR, while TCRdb's copy carries only in-frame clones and drops some. From that table come the V and J calls and clone size; the DNA was used to work out D and trimming. Among 20,000 or so clones listed, about four fifths were seen once. This receptor was identified in a man between 40 and 49 years old with active or convalescent COVID-19. Sequenced input: peripheral blood. This chain links TRBV9 with TRBJ1-2; 8 bases line up with TRBD1. The DNA for the CDR3 is TGTGCCAGCAGCGAGGGGACAGGAAATTCTAACTATGGCTACACCTTC. Its protein product is CASSEGTGNSNYGYTF.